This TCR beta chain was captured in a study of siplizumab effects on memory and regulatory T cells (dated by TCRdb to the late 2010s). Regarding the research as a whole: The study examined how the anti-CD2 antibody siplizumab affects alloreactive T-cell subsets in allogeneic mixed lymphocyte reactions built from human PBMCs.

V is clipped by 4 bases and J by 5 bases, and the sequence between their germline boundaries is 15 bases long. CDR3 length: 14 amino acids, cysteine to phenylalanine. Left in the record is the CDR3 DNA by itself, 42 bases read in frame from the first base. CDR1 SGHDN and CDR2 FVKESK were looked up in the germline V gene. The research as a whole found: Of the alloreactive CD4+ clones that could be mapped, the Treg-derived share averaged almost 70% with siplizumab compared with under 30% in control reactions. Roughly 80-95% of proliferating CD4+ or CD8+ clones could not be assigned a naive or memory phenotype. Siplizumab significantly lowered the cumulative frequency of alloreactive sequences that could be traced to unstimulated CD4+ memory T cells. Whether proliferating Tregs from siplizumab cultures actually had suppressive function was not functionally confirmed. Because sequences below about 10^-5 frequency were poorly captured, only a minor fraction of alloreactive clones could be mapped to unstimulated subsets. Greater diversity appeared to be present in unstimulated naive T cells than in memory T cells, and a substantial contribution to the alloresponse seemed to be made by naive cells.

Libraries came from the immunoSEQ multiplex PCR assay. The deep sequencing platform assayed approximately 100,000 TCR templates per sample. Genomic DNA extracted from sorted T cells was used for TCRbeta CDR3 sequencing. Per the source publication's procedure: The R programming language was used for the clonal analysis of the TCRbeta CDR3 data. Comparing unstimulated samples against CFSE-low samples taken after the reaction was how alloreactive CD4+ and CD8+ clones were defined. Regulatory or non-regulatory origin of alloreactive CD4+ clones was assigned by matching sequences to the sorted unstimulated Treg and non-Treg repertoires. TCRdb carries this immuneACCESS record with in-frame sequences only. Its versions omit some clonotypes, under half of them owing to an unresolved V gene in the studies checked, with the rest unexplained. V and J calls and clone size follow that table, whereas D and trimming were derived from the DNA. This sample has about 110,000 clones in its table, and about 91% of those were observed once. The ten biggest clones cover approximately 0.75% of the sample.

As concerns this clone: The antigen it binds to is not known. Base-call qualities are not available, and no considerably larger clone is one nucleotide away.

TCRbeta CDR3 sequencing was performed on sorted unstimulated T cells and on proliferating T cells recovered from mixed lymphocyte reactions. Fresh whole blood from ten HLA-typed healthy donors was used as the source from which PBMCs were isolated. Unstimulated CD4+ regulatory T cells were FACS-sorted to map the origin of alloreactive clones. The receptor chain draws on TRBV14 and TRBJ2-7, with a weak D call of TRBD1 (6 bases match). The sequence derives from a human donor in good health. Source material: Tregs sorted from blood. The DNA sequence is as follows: TGTGCCAGCAGCCGAGGGCAGGGGTACAACGAGCAGTACTTC. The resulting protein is CASSRGQGYNEQYF. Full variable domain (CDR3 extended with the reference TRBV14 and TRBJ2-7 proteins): EAGVTQFPSHSVIEKGQTVTLRCDPISGHDNLYWYRRVMGKEIKFLLHFVKESKQDESGMPNNRFLAERTGGTYSTLKVQPAELEDSGVYFCASSRGQGYNEQYFGPGTRLTVT.